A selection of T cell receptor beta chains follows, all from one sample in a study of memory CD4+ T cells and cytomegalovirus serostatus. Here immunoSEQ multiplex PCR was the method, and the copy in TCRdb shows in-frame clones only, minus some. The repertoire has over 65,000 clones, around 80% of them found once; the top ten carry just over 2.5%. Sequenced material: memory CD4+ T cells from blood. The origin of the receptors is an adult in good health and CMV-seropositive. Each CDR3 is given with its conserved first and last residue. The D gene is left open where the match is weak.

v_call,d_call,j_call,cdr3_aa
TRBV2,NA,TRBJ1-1,CASSKDSYTEAFF
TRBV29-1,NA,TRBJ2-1,CSVGGGTPTYNEQFF
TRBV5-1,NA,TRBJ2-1,CASSFSGVSYNEQFF
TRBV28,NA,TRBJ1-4,CASRGDLNEKLFF
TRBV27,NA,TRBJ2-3,CASSSRSWDTQYF
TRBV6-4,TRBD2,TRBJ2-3,CASSAFGGGLYLPTDTQYF
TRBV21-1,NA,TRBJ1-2,CASSKDGTGNYGYTF
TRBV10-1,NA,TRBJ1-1,CASSEGTENTEAFF
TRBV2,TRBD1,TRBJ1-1,CASTLDRDTEAFF
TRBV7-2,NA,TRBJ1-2,CASSDPGTRGYTF
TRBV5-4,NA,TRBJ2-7,CASSRTLSYEQYF
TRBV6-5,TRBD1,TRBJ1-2,CASSRDRGSYGYTF
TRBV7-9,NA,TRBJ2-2,CASSLFGEKGGELFF
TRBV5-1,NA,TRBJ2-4,CASSLEVAKNIQYF
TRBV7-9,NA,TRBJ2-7,CASSLESIYEQYF
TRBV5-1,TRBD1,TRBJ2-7,CASSLGSGQAYEQYF
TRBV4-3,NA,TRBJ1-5,CASSQSQGLYQPQHF
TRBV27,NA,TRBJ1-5,CASGRGYQPQHF
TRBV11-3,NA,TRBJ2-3,CASSSSLDTQYF
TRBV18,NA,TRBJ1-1,CASSEITTDQAFF
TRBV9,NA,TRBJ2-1,CASSSRTQQGEQFF
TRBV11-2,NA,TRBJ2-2,CASSPDWTATGELFF
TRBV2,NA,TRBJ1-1,CASSGDWNTEAFF
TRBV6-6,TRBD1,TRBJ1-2,CASSTRDRGWGYTF
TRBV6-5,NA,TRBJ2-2,CASYRTVSNTGELFF
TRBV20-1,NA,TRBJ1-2,CSAERNYGYTF
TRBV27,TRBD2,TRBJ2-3,CASSFASGSGLDTQYF
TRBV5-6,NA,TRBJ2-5,CASSPRRGGVETQYF
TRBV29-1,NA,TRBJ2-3,CSVEPPSTDTQYF
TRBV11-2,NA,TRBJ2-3,CASSLGQTDTQYF
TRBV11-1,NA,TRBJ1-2,CASSLEVTDEGYTF
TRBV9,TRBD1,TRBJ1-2,CASSAQTGSSNYGYTF
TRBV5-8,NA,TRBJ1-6,CASSFPDGTTNSPLHF
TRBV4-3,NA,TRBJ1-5,CASSQGMTNQPQHF
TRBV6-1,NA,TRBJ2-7,CASSARLDGLGNEQYF
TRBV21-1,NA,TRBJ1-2,CASSFRYRVGSYGYTF
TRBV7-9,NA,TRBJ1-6,CASSLQPNSPLHF
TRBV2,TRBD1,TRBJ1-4,CASSPSGQESYSFF
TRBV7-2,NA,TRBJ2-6,CASSLGRVPGANVLTF
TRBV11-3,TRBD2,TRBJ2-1,CASSVSGGYNEQFF
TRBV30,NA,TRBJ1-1,CAVRLRTSKNTEAFF
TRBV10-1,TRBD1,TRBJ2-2,CASSDWSAGTGTGELFF
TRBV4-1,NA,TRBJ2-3,CASSLRAGASTDTQYF
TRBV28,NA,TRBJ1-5,CASSFERVFQPQHF
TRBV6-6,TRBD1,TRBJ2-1,CASRGDRGTYNEQFF
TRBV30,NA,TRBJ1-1,CAWVPSSSGWGTEAFF
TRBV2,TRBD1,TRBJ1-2,CASSLGQGATGYTF
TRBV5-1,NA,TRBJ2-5,CASNSPGTGETQYF
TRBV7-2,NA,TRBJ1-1,CASSLVSGNTEAFF
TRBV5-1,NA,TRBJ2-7,CASSLAEGLEGYF